These 19 T cell receptor beta chains originate from one sample sequenced in a study of OX40 agonist ivuxolimab in advanced cancers. Only in-frame clones appear in the TCRdb table, and some are missing; sequencing was by immunoSEQ multiplex PCR. The sample consists of 65,000 to 75,000 clones, 70% to 90% of them appearing once. Sequencing was performed on CD4+ or CD8+ T cells sorted from blood, taken in a trial of the OX40 agonist ivuxolimab. These receptors originate from an adult with an advanced solid tumor such as melanoma, head and neck, liver or kidney cancer.

The V and J genes are TRBV19 and TRBJ1-2; TRBD1 matches at 9 bases. The V segment lost 5 bases and the J segment 4 bases; nucleotides outside the gene matches: 2. CDR3 length equals 13 residues. Per germline, CDR1 LNHDA and CDR2 SQIVND (reference sequence). CDR3 DNA: TGTGCCAGTAGTGAACAGGGGGCCTATGGCTACACCTTC. Its protein is CASSEQGAYGYTF. Using reference TRBV19 and TRBJ1-2 for the parts outside the CDR3, the full variable domain is DGGITQSPKYLFRKEGQNVTLSCEQNLNHDAMYWYRQDPGQGLRLIYYSQIVNDFQKGDIAEGYSVSREKKESFPLTVTSAQKNPTAFYLCASSEQGAYGYTFGSGTRLTVV.

The chain is built from TRBV19 and TRBJ2-1; 8 nucleotides line up with TRBD1. The CDR3 has 15 amino acids. Germline V CDR1 and CDR2: LNHDA, SQIVND (reference sequence). J was trimmed by 4 bases and V by 3 bases; bases with no gene match: 5. The CDR3 region is CASSIYGQGYNEQFF. The CDR3 coding sequence is TGTGCCAGTAGTATTTATGGACAGGGTTACAATGAGCAGTTCTTC. Drawing the rest from reference TRBV19 and TRBJ2-1, the complete variable domain is DGGITQSPKYLFRKEGQNVTLSCEQNLNHDAMYWYRQDPGQGLRLIYYSQIVNDFQKGDIAEGYSVSREKKESFPLTVTSAQKNPTAFYLCASSIYGQGYNEQFFGPGTRLTVL.

The CDR3 here is CASMGIYNSPLHF. The CDR3 bases are TGTGCCAGCATGGGTATTTATAATTCACCCCTCCACTTT. The genes are TRBV6-1 and TRBJ1-6; D not certain. The CDR3 sequence is 13 residues long. The germline V gene encodes CDR1 MNHNS and CDR2 SASEGT. V shed 7 bases and J shed 4 bases, with 8 bases lying between them.

The gene calls are TRBV5-1 and TRBJ2-3; D could derive from TRBD1 or TRBD2 (6 bases each). This CDR3 comprises 14 residues. In germline, CDR1 is SGHRS, CDR2 YFSETQ. The ends were cut back, 7 bases at V and 0 bases at J, with 12 bases in the middle. The CDR3 DNA reads as TGCGCCAGCTTGGGGGGCGGGAGCACAGATACGCAGTATTTT. It encodes CASLGGGSTDTQYF. Using reference TRBV5-1 and TRBJ2-3 for the parts outside the CDR3, the full variable domain is KAGVTQTPRYLIKTRGQQVTLSCSPISGHRSVSWYQQTPGQGLQFLFEYFSETQRNKGNFPGRFSGRQFSNSRSEMNVSTLELGDSALYLCASLGGGSTDTQYFGPGTRLTVL.

This chain joins TRBV6-5 and TRBJ2-3; D unclear. V was clipped by 6 bases and J by 1 base, with 14 bases between them. Germline V lookup: CDR1 MNHEY, CDR2 SVGAGI. The CDR3 consists of 15 residues. The DNA of the CDR3 is TGTGCCAGCAGCTTCGGGTCGCAGCGCACAGATACGCAGTATTTT. Protein product: CASSFGSQRTDTQYF.

This rearrangement joins TRBV13 to TRBJ1-1; D is unresolved. The length of the CDR3 is 15 residues. Trimming shortened V by 5 bases and J by 1 base, and 14 bases separated the two germline ends. Per germline, CDR1 PRHDT and CDR2 FYEKMQ (reference sequence). This CDR3 reads CASSPPGRENTEAFF. CDR3 nucleotide sequence: TGTGCCAGCAGCCCACCAGGACGAGAGAACACTGAAGCTTTCTTT.

The V call is TRBV7-3, the J call TRBJ2-2, with 8 positions matching TRBD2. Losses at the gene ends were 5 bases for V and 0 bases for J; bases not matched to a gene: 2. Germline V lookup: CDR1 SGHTA, CDR2 FQGTGA. This CDR3 has 15 amino acids. The CDR3 loop reads CASSLSGTNTGELFF. For the CDR3, the DNA is TGTGCCAGCAGCCTTAGCGGGACGAACACCGGGGAGCTGTTTTTT.

V is TRBV11-3 and J is TRBJ1-1; no definite D call. The V end lost 5 bases, the J end lost 5 bases, and 15 bases lay between the germline ends. From germline, CDR1 is SGHNT and CDR2 YENEEA. The CDR3 has 14 amino acids. In nucleotides, the CDR3 is TGTGCCAGCAGCCGACCGGAGGCTGGGACTGAAGCTTTCTTT. It codes for CASSRPEAGTEAFF.

J is TRBJ1-1 and V is TRBV7-9; 8 bases match TRBD1. Germline V lookup: CDR1 SEHNR, CDR2 FQNEAQ (reference sequence). The CDR3 runs 14 residues. The trim removed 5 bases at V and 2 bases at J, leaving 4 bases unmatched. The CDR3 DNA sequence: TGTGCCAGCAGCACGACAGGGGTAAACACTGAAGCTTTCTTT. Encoded protein: CASSTTGVNTEAFF.

The genes are TRBV27 and TRBJ2-1; 12 bases are shared with TRBD2. Germline lookup yields CDR1 MNHEY and CDR2 SMNVEV (reference sequence). The CDR3 runs to 19 residues. V was clipped by 7 bases and J by 0 bases; unmatched bases: 13. The CDR3 sequence is CASIPGGLAGGSSYNEQFF. The CDR3 DNA reads as TGTGCCAGCATTCCGGGGGGACTAGCGGGCGGAAGCTCCTACAATGAGCAGTTCTTC.

Comment on this clone: At the DNA level, this CDR3 is encoded by other sequences in the same sample as well. The chain joins TRBV2 to TRBJ2-5; D is undetermined. This CDR3 spans 10 amino acids. Trimming pared 6 bases from V and 5 bases from J, leaving 4 bases between. The germline CDR1 and CDR2 sequences are SNHLY and FYNNEI. The CDR3 loop reads CASREETQYF. As DNA, the CDR3 is TGTGCCAGCAGGGAGGAGACCCAGTACTTC.

This chain joins TRBV7-2 and TRBJ1-1, with 10 bases lining up with TRBD1. CDR1 is SGHTA and CDR2 is FQGNSA in the germline V gene. V was clipped by 4 bases and J by 9 bases; unmatched bases: 5. This CDR3 is built from 13 residues. CDR3 nucleotides: TGTGCCAGCAGCTCGGGACAGGGGCTACAAGCTTTCTTT. Protein: CASSSGQGLQAFF.

With respect to this clone: This same CDR3 is encoded by further DNA sequences in the sample. V is TRBV11-2 and J is TRBJ1-1, with TRBD1 matching over 7 bases. The ends lost 4 bases at V and 5 bases at J; junction bases unmatched: 4. The CDR3 runs 13 residues. Germline CDR1 SGHAT, CDR2 FQNNGV. The CDR3 sequence is CASSSQGGTEAFF. The DNA of the CDR3 is TGTGCCAGCAGCTCTCAGGGGGGGACTGAAGCTTTCTTT.

The chain links TRBV7-2 to TRBJ2-7; no definite D call. V shed 0 bases and J shed 2 bases, with 11 bases lying between them. Germline CDR1 is SGHTA and CDR2 is FQGNSA. This CDR3 has 15 residues. Here the CDR3 reads CASSLALYTAYEQYF. DNA of the CDR3: TGTGCCAGCAGCTTAGCCCTTTATACAGCCTACGAGCAGTACTTC.

This clone was picked up a small number of times. DNA for the CDR3: TGTGCCAGCAGTTTATTCGCAGTCGGGACTGGCTACACCTTC. This gives the protein CASSLFAVGTGYTF. V gene TRBV28 combines with J gene TRBJ1-2; D perhaps matches TRBD1 (5 bases). Germline V gene sequence: CDR1 MDHEN, CDR2 SYDVKM. Trimming took 1 base from V and 7 from J, leaving 13 bases between them. This CDR3 contains 14 residues.

The J gene is TRBJ2-7, the V gene TRBV18; TRBD1 or TRBD2 may be the D gene (5 bases each). Germline CDR1 reads KGHSH; CDR2 reads LQKENI. V dropped 3 bases and J dropped 5 bases, with 23 bases sitting between them. The CDR3 sequence is 17 residues long. Here the CDR3 reads CASSPRGTRGALDEQYF. The CDR3, as DNA: TGTGCCAGCTCACCGAGAGGAACCCGGGGCGCTCTGGACGAGCAGTACTTC.

V is TRBV29-1 and J is TRBJ2-5; perhaps TRBD2 as D (6 bases). Deletions cut 7 bases from V and 5 bases from J, with 14 bases between. CDR3 length: 12 amino acids. Germline CDR1 reads SQVTM; CDR2 reads ANQGSEA. Written as DNA, the CDR3 is TGCAGCGCGGGGGTGATATTGGAGACCCAGTACTTC. Amino acid sequence: CSAGVILETQYF.

The V gene is TRBV5-4, the J gene TRBJ2-7, with 13 nucleotides matching TRBD2. The CDR3 contains 16 residues. With 5 bases clipped from V and 2 bases from J, the junction kept 7 bases outside the gene matches. From germline, CDR1 is SGHNT and CDR2 YYREEE (reference sequence). The CDR3 bases are TGTGCCAGCAGGGCCGGGACTAGCGGGACCACCTACGAGCAGTACTTC. This translates into CASRAGTSGTTYEQYF.

The V call is TRBV30, the J call TRBJ2-1; 7 nucleotides align to TRBD2. V lost 4 bases to trimming and J lost 2 bases; unmatched junction nucleotides: 17. Germline CDR1 is GTSNPN and CDR2 is SVGIG (reference sequence). The CDR3 has 18 amino acids. CDR3 sequence: CAWKSGSLLARTYNEQFF. The DNA for the CDR3 is TGTGCCTGGAAATCGGGGAGCTTACTAGCGAGAACCTACAATGAGCAGTTCTTC.